The entry below describes one T cell receptor (beta chain). Antigen: not known. Libraries were UMI-labeled 5' RACE TRB cDNA. TCRdb reprocessed the 5' RACE reads and reports one entry per CDR3 protein, with no DNA. The sample features over 70,000 distinct CDR3 sequences, with approximately 1.5% in its top ten. From germline, CDR1 is MNHEY and CDR2 SVGAGI. The CDR3 is 12 amino acids. This specimen belongs to a study of CXCR3-negative and CXCR3-positive naive CD8 T cells. Study-level findings and limits: Surface CD5 matched across naive subsets, and TRB CDR3 properties served to infer TCR strength. The TRB CDR3s that CXCR3-positive naive cells carried were more hydrophobic than those of CXCR3-negative naive cells.

The V call is TRBV6-5, the J call TRBJ2-2. The source material was naive CXCR3- CD8+ T cells from blood. Documented subset: CD45RO-CCR7+CD27+CD95- naive CD8+ T cells lacking CXCR3 (TNR3-). The clonotype comes from a human donor in good health. Some clones in this sample may be carry-over from other donors' samples. The CDR3 reads CASSYLSGELFF.